Below are 10 T cell receptor beta chains sequenced from a single sample in a study of T-cell reconstitution after alpha-beta-depleted transplantation in children. Unique molecular identifiers were used to barcode this TCRbeta library. TCRdb re-analysed the PCR reads in MiXCR, keeping a single row per CDR3 protein. The table has over 200,000 distinct CDR3 sequences, 8.5% to 10% seen once. Sequencing used PBMCs from the stem cell graft donor, obtained from the stem cell graft. The origin of the receptors is a human donor who donated a stem cell graft to a child with acute lymphoblastic leukemia.

CDR3 sequence reads: CASSPRGRDGNTIYF. The CDR3 region has the DNA TGTGCCAGCTCACCGAGGGGGCGAGATGGAAACACCATATATTTT. The chain has TRBV18 and TRBJ1-3; 7 bases agree with TRBD1. The CDR3 runs 15 residues. Germline values: CDR1 KGHSH, CDR2 LQKENI. V shed 3 bases and J 3 bases; nucleotides not matched to a gene: 5.

The chain is built from TRBV10-3 and TRBJ2-7; 14 bases align to TRBD2. This CDR3 has 20 residues. V gave up 2 bases and J gave up 5 bases; unmatched junction bases: 17. Germline V CDR1 and CDR2: ENHRY, SYGVKD. The CDR3 nucleotides read TGTGCCATCAGTGAGAAATTCGAGTGGACTAGCGGGGGGTTCGAAGACGAGCAGTACTTC. Translating it yields CAISEKFEWTSGGFEDEQYF.

The chain carries TRBV15 and TRBJ2-3; D remains ambiguous. Germline CDR1 reads LNHNV; CDR2 reads YYDKDF (reference sequence). The V end was cut by 3 bases, the J end by 3 bases, with 13 bases between. The CDR3 is made up of 15 amino acids. CDR3 loop: CATSRSLDRTDTQYF. In DNA form, the CDR3 reads TGTGCCACCAGCAGGTCCCTGGATAGGACAGATACGCAGTATTTT.

The V and J genes are TRBV7-8 and TRBJ1-1, with D possibly matching TRBD1 (6 bases). V was trimmed by 0 bases and J by 0 bases, leaving 17 bases between them. The CDR3 has 18 residues. Germline V gene sequence: CDR1 SGHVS, CDR2 FQNEAQ. CDR3 sequence reads: CASSLALGGGLMNTEAFF. The CDR3 bases are TGTGCCAGCAGCTTAGCGCTAGGAGGGGGACTCATGAACACTGAAGCTTTCTTT.

The table lists this clonotype with many counts. This chain connects TRBV10-3 to TRBJ1-6; D is unresolved. The CDR3 runs 14 residues. Germline CDR1 is ENHRY and CDR2 is SYGVKD. Trimming removed 8 bases from V and 2 bases from J, with 10 bases in between. The chain's CDR3 is CAIGVNPYNSPLHF. Here the CDR3 DNA reads TGTGCCATCGGAGTAAACCCCTATAATTCACCCCTCCACTTT.

V gene TRBV7-8 combines with J gene TRBJ2-5; tentative D call: TRBD1 (6 bases). Trimming left V 1 base short and J 2 bases short, with 11 bases between. This CDR3 region has 15 residues. Germline CDR1 reads SGHVS; CDR2 reads FQNEAQ. For the CDR3, the DNA is TGTGCCAGCAGCTTAGTAGGGGGTGGGCAAGAGACCCAGTACTTC. The encoded protein is CASSLVGGGQETQYF.

This clonotype was seen only a few times. This chain joins TRBV6-1 and TRBJ1-2; D is ambiguous. Germline CDR1 is MNHNS and CDR2 is SASEGT. Between the trimmed V and J ends, which lost 6 bases and 6 bases, there was a span of 17 bases. The CDR3 totals 14 residues. The CDR3 DNA reads TGTGCCAGCAGGACAACCGCGGGAGGAGATGGCTACACCTTC. Its protein is CASRTTAGGDGYTF.

This clonotype was picked up a small number of times. The chain joins TRBV20-1 to TRBJ2-7, with TRBD1 matching 9 bases. CDR3 length: 15 residues. From germline, CDR1 is DFQATT and CDR2 SNEGSKA (reference sequence). Trimming removed 6 bases from V and 5 bases from J; junction bases left unmatched: 14. The CDR3 region has the DNA TGCAGTGCATTGAATACAGGGGGCGCGGCCGACGAGCAGTACTTC. It yields the protein CSALNTGGAADEQYF.

The CDR3 region has the DNA TGTGCCAGCAGCCAAACTAGCGGGGGCACAGATACGCAGTATTTT. This gives the protein CASSQTSGGTDTQYF. This chain joins TRBV4-2 and TRBJ2-3, with TRBD2 identical over 10 bases. The CDR3 is 15 amino acids. CDR1 is LGHNA, CDR2 YNFKEQ, per germline. Trimming took 2 bases from V and 1 from J; bases not matched to a gene: 0.

The V and J genes are TRBV7-9 and TRBJ1-3; D not certain. The CDR3 sequence is 14 residues long. Per the germline V gene, CDR1 is SEHNR and CDR2 is FQNEAQ (reference sequence). The V gene lost 6 bases and the J gene lost 1 base, with 10 bases spanning the gap. CDR3 residues: CASSRVESGNTIYF. The CDR3 bases are TGTGCCAGCAGTCGGGTGGAGTCTGGAAACACCATATATTTT.